A selection of T cell receptor beta chains follows, all from one sample in a study of control samples from healthy donors and cancer patients. The repertoire was sequenced with immunoSEQ multiplex PCR; TCRdb's copy has only in-frame clones and lacks some. Here the sample spans about 190,000 clones, approximately 95% being singletons. What was sequenced was blood. These receptors originate from a man younger than 30 in good health. The CDR3 runs from the conserved cysteine through the conserved F or W. Each record gives: D gene, V gene, J gene, CDR3 protein, CDR3 DNA. D genes are given only for firm matches.

.	TRBV14	TRBJ1-3	CASSQGDYSGNTIYF	TGTGCCAGCAGCCAAGGGGACTACTCTGGAAACACCATATATTTT
TRBD1	TRBV19	TRBJ1-4	CASSTGRQGANEKLFF	TGTGCCAGTAGTACGGGCAGACAGGGGGCAAATGAAAAACTGTTTTTT
TRBD1	TRBV5-6	TRBJ2-7	CASSIRDSRWYEQYF	TGTGCCAGCAGCATCCGGGACAGCAGGTGGTACGAGCAGTACTTC
.	TRBV18	TRBJ1-1	CASSALQRNTEAFF	TGTGCCAGCTCAGCGTTACAGCGGAACACTGAAGCTTTCTTT
.	TRBV5-1	TRBJ2-3	CASSLDKSTDTQYF	TGCGCCAGCAGCTTGGACAAAAGCACAGATACGCAGTATTTT
.	TRBV19	TRBJ1-3	CASSVQGQNTGNTIYF	TGTGCCAGTAGTGTACAGGGTCAGAATACGGGAAACACCATATATTTT
TRBD2	TRBV3-1/TRBV3-2	TRBJ2-6	CASSQDWAGGPGANVLTF	TGTGCCAGCAGCCAAGACTGGGCGGGGGGACCTGGGGCCAACGTCCTGACTTTC
.	TRBV18	TRBJ1-5	CASSDSNQPQHF	TGTGCCAGCTCCGATAGCAATCAGCCCCAGCATTTT
TRBD1	TRBV5-1	TRBJ1-4	CASTPWTGPNEKLFF	TGCGCCAGCACCCCTTGGACAGGGCCAAATGAAAAACTGTTTTTT
.	TRBV5-4	TRBJ1-3	CASSLQGPLSGNTIYF	TGTGCCAGCAGCTTGCAGGGGCCCTTATCTGGAAACACCATATATTTT